The 22 T cell receptor beta chains listed next were all sequenced from one sample in a study of blood T cell repertoires in COVID-19 (dated by TCRdb to the early 2020s). The library was generated by the immunoSEQ multiplex PCR assay. Sourced from immuneACCESS, this table was stored by TCRdb with only in-frame sequences that have V and J called. A share of the clones is absent; for the studies checked, an unresolved V gene accounts for under half, and the remainder has no known explanation. This sample is represented by 16,000 or so clones; 70% to 90% of them were singletons. Roughly 14% of the sample comes from the top ten. The specimen was peripheral blood. The receptors come from a human donor in a cohort sampled during active COVID-19.

This rearrangement joins TRBV11-2 to TRBJ2-3; D is uncertain. Germline V CDR1 and CDR2: SGHAT, FQNNGV. The CDR3 is 12 residues long. V lost 5 bases and J 6 bases, leaving 9 bases between the germline ends. CDR3 bases: TGTGCCAGCAGCCGGGTGGTGGATACGCAGTATTTT. This encodes CASSRVVDTQYF.

The J gene is TRBJ1-1, the V gene TRBV11-3; no clear D gene. This CDR3 region has 14 residues. Trimming took 3 bases from V and 7 from J, leaving 15 bases between them. Germline-derived CDR1 and CDR2 are SGHNT and YENEEA. In DNA, the CDR3 is TGTGCCAGCAGCTTCGGACCCGGGATGGGTGAAGCTTTCTTT. Protein: CASSFGPGMGEAFF.

The gene calls are TRBV19 and TRBJ2-5; 9 bases align to TRBD2. Germline lookup yields CDR1 LNHDA and CDR2 SQIVND (reference sequence). J lost 5 bases, V lost 5 bases, and 15 bases had no gene match. The CDR3 sequence is 17 residues long. This chain's CDR3 is CASSAHQRGAFHETQYF. In DNA form, the CDR3 reads TGTGCCAGTAGTGCCCACCAGCGGGGGGCGTTCCATGAGACCCAGTACTTC.

The rearrangement uses TRBV5-8 and TRBJ1-3, with 8 bases aligning to TRBD1. Germline V CDR1 and CDR2: SGHTS, YDEGEE. This CDR3 has 18 amino acids. Germline trimming cut 1 base from V and 3 bases from J; bases unmatched to any gene: 12. The CDR3: CASSLPGRQGTFGNTIYF. CDR3 DNA sequence: TGTGCCAGCAGCTTGCCCGGGCGACAGGGGACTTTTGGAAACACCATATATTTT.

V usage is TRBV5-4 and J usage is TRBJ2-5; 7 nucleotides line up with TRBD1. Germline assignment: CDR1 SGHNT and CDR2 YYREEE (reference sequence). CDR3 length: 14 amino acids. J was trimmed by 2 bases and V by 4 bases; bases with no gene match: 5. The CDR3 loop reads CASSPDREQETQYF. Here the CDR3 DNA reads TGTGCCAGCAGCCCTGACAGGGAGCAAGAGACCCAGTACTTC. The variable domain in full, completed from reference TRBV5-4 and TRBJ2-5, reads ETGVTQSPTHLIKTRGQQVTLRCSSQSGHNTVSWYQQALGQGPQFIFQYYREEENGRGNFPPRFSGLQFPNYSSELNVNALELDDSALYLCASSPDREQETQYFGPGTRLLVL.

This chain joins TRBV27 and TRBJ2-5; 11 nucleotides align to TRBD2. Trimming took 5 bases from V and 7 from J; bases not matched to a gene: 12. CDR3 length: 16 amino acids. From germline, CDR1 is MNHEY and CDR2 SMNVEV (reference sequence). The CDR3 protein is CASSPSNSGGAWTQYF. CDR3 nucleotide sequence: TGTGCCAGCAGTCCCTCAAATAGCGGGGGGGCGTGGACCCAGTACTTC.

This sequence joins TRBV5-4 and TRBJ1-1, with TRBD1 matching 8 bases. V shed 4 bases and J 3 bases; nucleotides not matched to a gene: 5. CDR1 is SGHNT, CDR2 YYREEE, per germline (reference sequence). The CDR3 has 14 residues. CDR3 DNA: TGTGCCAGCAGCCGGGACAGGCAGGACACTGAAGCTTTCTTT. Translated, it gives CASSRDRQDTEAFF.

As DNA, the CDR3 is TGTGCCAGCAGATCGGGGGGGGGAGAGACCCAGTACTTC. This gives the protein CASRSGGGETQYF. This rearrangement joins TRBV6-5 to TRBJ2-5, with 8 bases fitting TRBD2. The V gene's germline CDR1 is MNHEY and CDR2 SVGAGI. This CDR3 contains 13 residues. V was pared by 6 bases and J by 4 bases, with 4 bases of the junction left unmatched.

This clone was counted a single time. This rearrangement joins TRBV24-1 to TRBJ2-3; 12 bases align to TRBD2. V lost 4 bases and J lost 1; bases outside the gene matches: 8. The germline V gene has CDR1 KGHDR and CDR2 SFDVKD. The CDR3 covers 18 residues. DNA for the CDR3: TGTGCCACCAGTGACCCTACACGGACTAGCGGGGGCACAGATACGCAGTATTTT. It encodes CATSDPTRTSGGTDTQYF.

V is TRBV6-1 and J is TRBJ2-3; no reliable D call. Trimming took 1 base from V and 4 from J, leaving 15 bases between them. The CDR3 is 16 amino acids. Germline-derived CDR1 and CDR2 are MNHNS and SASEGT. The CDR3 DNA follows: TGTGCCAGCAGTGAAGGAACCCTCATCAGGTCAGATACGCAGTATTTT. It yields the protein CASSEGTLIRSDTQYF.

This chain uses TRBV7-9 with TRBJ1-1; 9 positions agree with TRBD1. Germline V CDR1 and CDR2: SEHNR, FQNEAQ (reference sequence). The CDR3 length is 15 residues. After removal of 0 bases from V and 5 bases from J, the junction contained 4 bases not matched to a gene. CDR3 protein: CASSLARQGGTEAFF. CDR3 sequence (DNA): TGTGCCAGCAGCTTAGCGAGACAGGGGGGAACTGAAGCTTTCTTT.

The chain is built from TRBV4-3 and TRBJ2-1; D perhaps matches TRBD2 (5 bases). V gave up 0 bases and J gave up 4 bases, with 10 bases separating them. The germline V gene encodes CDR1 LGHNA and CDR2 YSLEER. The CDR3 consists of 15 residues. CDR3 loop: CASSQDRTGYNEQFF. The DNA of the CDR3 is TGCGCCAGCAGCCAAGATCGTACGGGGTACAATGAGCAGTTCTTC.

The rearrangement joins TRBV10-3 to TRBJ2-3; TRBD1 matches 7 bases. The germline CDR1 and CDR2 sequences are ENHRY and SYGVKD. After removal of 0 bases from V and 3 bases from J, the junction contained 6 bases not matched to a gene. The CDR3 is 16 residues long. The CDR3 spells CAISESKQGSTDTQYF. CDR3 DNA sequence: TGTGCCATCAGTGAGTCCAAACAGGGGTCTACAGATACGCAGTATTTT.

The rearrangement uses TRBV5-6 and TRBJ1-1; a possible D gene is TRBD1 (6 bases). The V end was cut by 0 bases, the J end by 11 bases, with 14 bases between. CDR3 size: 13 residues. The germline V gene encodes CDR1 SGHDT and CDR2 YYEEEE. CDR3 DNA sequence: TGTGCCAGCAGCTTGGGACAGGTCCCACGGGCTTTCTTT. Translating it yields CASSLGQVPRAFF.

This chain links TRBV6-1 with TRBJ1-2, with 11 bases aligning to TRBD1. Germline-derived CDR1 and CDR2 are MNHNS and SASEGT. J lost 5 bases, V lost 2 bases, and 7 bases had no gene match. CDR3 length: 16 amino acids. The CDR3 nucleotides read TGTGCCAGCAGTGAAATCGGGACAGGGGGAAGATATGGCTACACCTTC. Residues: CASSEIGTGGRYGYTF.

The chain carries TRBV11-2 and TRBJ2-1; 8 bases agree with TRBD2. The V and J ends lost 3 bases and 0 bases, in that order; junction bases with no gene match: 7. CDR3 length: 17 amino acids. CDR1 is SGHAT, CDR2 FQNNGV, per germline. The DNA of the CDR3 is TGTGCCAGCAGCTTCTCCTTAGCGGGGAGCTCCTACAATGAGCAGTTCTTC. This translates into CASSFSLAGSSYNEQFF.

The CDR3 region is CASSRGQGVGEKLFF. The CDR3 DNA reads TGTGCCAGCAGCCGCGGACAGGGAGTTGGTGAAAAACTGTTTTTT. This chain connects TRBV7-9 to TRBJ1-4; 8 nucleotides match TRBD1. The germline V gene encodes CDR1 SEHNR and CDR2 FQNEAQ (reference sequence). Trimming cost V 5 bases and J 7 bases; bases outside gene matches: 9. The CDR3 is 15 amino acids.

This clone appeared once. CDR3 sequence reads: CASSPLAAASAGELFF. The CDR3 DNA reads TGTGCCAGCAGCCCTCTAGCGGCTGCTTCGGCCGGGGAGCTGTTTTTT. The chain combines TRBV4-2 with TRBJ2-2; 7 nucleotides line up with TRBD2. Trimming removed 4 bases from V and 6 bases from J; junction bases left unmatched: 11. The CDR3 is 16 amino acids. From germline, CDR1 is LGHNA and CDR2 YNFKEQ.

V usage is TRBV5-1 and J usage is TRBJ2-6, with a weak D call TRBD1 (6 bases). The CDR3 has 13 residues. Germline V gene lookup returns CDR1 SGHRS and CDR2 YFSETQ. V was shortened by 10 bases and J by 1 base, with 9 bases between the two germline ends. The CDR3, as DNA: TGCGCCTCCGACAGGTCTGGGGCCAACGTCCTGACTTTC. Translating gives CASDRSGANVLTF.

This rearrangement joins TRBV5-6 to TRBJ1-6; D gene unclear. Germline CDR1 and CDR2: SGHDT and YYEEEE. There are 16 residues in the CDR3. V was shortened by 7 bases and J by 6 bases, with 20 bases between the two germline ends. The CDR3 sequence is CASFRAGGQLNSPLHF. The CDR3 nucleotides are TGTGCCAGCTTCAGAGCCGGTGGGCAGCTTAATTCACCCCTCCACTTT. Together with reference TRBV5-6 and TRBJ1-6, the CDR3 gives the full variable domain: DAGVTQSPTHLIKTRGQQVTLRCSPKSGHDTVSWYQQALGQGPQFIFQYYEEEERQRGNFPDRFSGHQFPNYSSELNVNALLLGDSALYLCASFRAGGQLNSPLHFGNGTRLTVT.

This chain connects TRBV27 to TRBJ1-4; TRBD1 is a possible D gene (6 bases). CDR1 and CDR2 (germline): MNHEY, SMNVEV (reference sequence). The CDR3 is made up of 14 amino acids. The germline V and J ends were trimmed by 4 bases and 7 bases, with 13 bases remaining between them. The CDR3 coding sequence is TGTGCCAGCAGTTCGGCGGGGGCGGGTGAAAAACTGTTTTTT. This gives the protein CASSSAGAGEKLFF.

This chain uses TRBV19 with TRBJ1-2, with 9 bases aligning to TRBD1. The V gene's germline CDR1 is LNHDA and CDR2 SQIVND (reference sequence). The V segment lost 5 bases and the J segment 3 bases; nucleotides outside the gene matches: 4. The CDR3 length is 14 residues. CDR3 DNA sequence: TGTGCCAGTAGTTTCGACAGGGGGGACTATGGCTACACCTTC. Translation: CASSFDRGDYGYTF.